The TCR beta chain described here comes from a study of T cells in Graves' hyperthyroidism and ophthalmopathy. Regarding the study as a whole: Peripheral blood also featured most of the thyroid clonotypes expanded above 0.001.

There were TCR beta CDR3 regions amplified from RNA transcripts. HTBI primers drove first-round RT-PCR of the TCR CDR3. TCRdb redid the calling of the multiplex PCR reads with MiXCR, one entry per CDR3 protein. This table holds around 300,000 distinct CDR3 sequences, 20% to 25% found once. Reasons for excluding patients were uncontrolled infection, other autoimmune disease, pregnancy or lactation. Out of less than 12 ml of fresh peripheral blood came the PBMCs. The germline V and J ends were trimmed by 6 bases and 4 bases, with 12 bases remaining between them. Germline V CDR1 and CDR2: SGHAT, FQNNGV. The CDR3 extends over 14 amino acids. There are many counts of this clonotype. The antigen is unknown.

The clonotype originates from a man aged 25-45 years with Graves' ophthalmopathy. The sequencing sample was made of blood. The chain uses TRBV11-2 and TRBJ1-4, with D hard to call. CDR3 sequence (DNA): TGTGCCAGCAGTCAAAACGTGGATAATGAAAAACTGTTTTTT. Its translation: CASSQNVDNEKLFF. Complete variable domain (other parts from reference TRBV11-2 and TRBJ1-4): EAGVAQSPRYKIIEKRQSVAFWCNPISGHATLYWYQQILGQGPKLLIQFQNNGVVDDSQLPKDRFSAERLKGVDSTLKIQPAKLEDSAVYLCASSQNVDNEKLFFGSGTQLSVL.